The next 10 T cell receptor beta chains were all read from a single sample in a study of metastatic and nonmetastatic thyroid tumors. No treatment of any kind had been given to any patient before thyroid surgery. With MiXCR, TCRdb reprocessed the PCR reads. The sample records around 35,000 clones, about 15% being singletons. Sequenced material: blood. These receptor sequences come from a female donor with papillary thyroid cancer or a benign thyroid nodule (not recorded which). Some clones in this sample may be carry-over from other donors' samples.

This clone turned up a few times. Here the CDR3 omits its conserved ending phenylalanine or tryptophan, so a read error is the likely source. The V and J genes are TRBV5-6 and TRBJ1-6, with a weak D call TRBD1 (5 bases). Germline CDR1 is SGHDT and CDR2 is YYEEEE. Trimming removed 1 base at V and 9 bases at J, with 11 bases between. This CDR3 is built from 14 residues. In DNA form, the CDR3 reads TGTGCCAGCAGCTTGAGGACAAACTTTTCACCCCTCCACCTT. Its translation: CASSLRTNFSPLHL.

This clone was observed at least ten times. The CDR3 protein is CASSNRAGWLGEQYF. CDR3 in DNA: TGTGCCAGCAGCAATCGAGCGGGCTGGCTGGGCGAGCAGTACTTC. The chain joins TRBV5-4 to TRBJ2-7; a possible D gene is TRBD2 (6 bases). The V end was cut by 4 bases, the J end by 6 bases, with 20 bases between. Germline V lookup: CDR1 SGHNT, CDR2 YYREEE (reference sequence). The CDR3 is 15 residues long.

This clone was picked up many times. The chain employs TRBV7-9 and TRBJ1-2; D unresolved. The V end was cut by 0 bases, the J end by 1 base, with 3 bases between. This CDR3 contains 13 residues. CDR1 is SEHNR and CDR2 is FQNEAQ in the germline V gene (reference sequence). The DNA for the CDR3 is TGTGCCAGCAGCTTAGCTGATAACTATGGCTACACCTTC. As protein: CASSLADNYGYTF.

This clone turned up a few times. A much larger clone is a single base away; this may be a read error. This rearrangement joins TRBV12-5 to TRBJ1-5; D gene uncertain. V was pared by 8 bases and J by 7 bases, with 3 bases between. CDR1 is LGHNT, CDR2 FRNRAP, per germline. The CDR3 length is 9 residues. This chain's CDR3 is CASCQPQHF. As DNA, the CDR3 is TGTGCTAGTTGCCAGCCCCAGCATTTT.

Details on this clone: At one end the junction does not follow the germline gene, possibly because of a read error. The rearrangement uses TRBV3-1 and TRBJ2-5; the D call may be TRBD1 or TRBD2 (5 bases each). Germline V lookup: CDR1 LGHDT, CDR2 YNNKEL (reference sequence). This CDR3 is 16 amino acids long. The CDR3 spells CASSLSPHSGQETQYF. As DNA, the CDR3 is TGTGCCAGCAGCCTATCGCCCCACAGCGGACAAGAGACTCAGTACTTC.

This clone was found many times. This chain connects TRBV3-1 to TRBJ2-7, with TRBD1 identical over 8 bases. CDR3 size: 16 residues. Per the germline V gene, CDR1 is LGHDT and CDR2 is YNNKEL (reference sequence). J gave up 0 bases and V 3 bases, and 7 bases lay outside the gene matches. As DNA, the CDR3 is TGTGCCAGCAGCCAGGGACCGGGACAGGTCTCCTACGAGCAGTACTTC. Translated: CASSQGPGQVSYEQYF.

Only a few counts were recorded for this clone. It may be a read error: a sequence one base away is much more abundant. At the DNA level, this CDR3 is encoded by other sequences in the same sample as well. The rearrangement joins TRBV9 to TRBJ2-1; 12 bases line up with TRBD2. This CDR3 is built from 18 residues. Looked up from germline, CDR1 is SGDLS and CDR2 is YYNGEE. This chain's CDR3 is CASSKRPGTSGSYNEQFF. The DNA of the CDR3 is TGCGCCAGCAGCAAACGCCCTGGGACTAGCGGGTCCTACAATGAGCAGTTCTTC.

This clone appeared many times. The rearrangement uses TRBV27 and TRBJ2-1; 7 nucleotides line up with TRBD2. The CDR3 runs 15 residues. V lost 3 bases to trimming and J lost 1 base; unmatched junction nucleotides: 3. Germline CDR1 is MNHEY and CDR2 is SMNVEV (reference sequence). The CDR3 spells CASSFGGRSYNEQFF. CDR3 DNA: TGTGCCAGCAGTTTCGGCGGGAGATCCTACAATGAGCAGTTCTTC.

This clone came up a few times. The chain has TRBV6-4 and TRBJ2-2; D unresolved. Germline V gives CDR1 MRHNA, CDR2 SNTAGT. The V gene lost 0 bases and the J gene lost 5 bases, with 7 bases spanning the gap. The CDR3 extends over 14 amino acids. The DNA for the CDR3 is TGTGCCAGCAGTGACTCGACTGAAACCGGGGAGCTGTTTTTT. Its translation: CASSDSTETGELFF.

A note on this clone: A clone one base away is much larger, so this may be a read error. The chain recombines TRBV6-1 with TRBJ2-3; D is unresolved. This CDR3 contains 13 residues. CDR1 and CDR2 from the germline V gene are MNHNS and SASEGT. V was trimmed by 10 bases and J by 6 bases, leaving 17 bases between them. CDR3 sequence reads: CANTLHPKDTQYF. The DNA for the CDR3 is TGTGCCAACACCCTACATCCCAAGGATACGCAGTATTTT.